Each of the 15 T cell receptor beta chains below was sequenced from the same sample in a study of PD-1 blockade in classical Hodgkin lymphoma. Each and every patient relapsed after autologous stem cell transplantation, and patients got differing brentuximab vedotin exposure. TCRdb keeps only in-frame clones here, not all; method: immunoSEQ multiplex PCR. The profile covers fewer than 110,000 clones, with approximately 90% appearing a single time and about 7.1% taken by the ten largest. Sequencing was performed on peripheral blood mononuclear cells (PBMCs), taken before the second cycle of nivolumab. These receptors were obtained from a human donor with classical Hodgkin lymphoma.

The CDR3 bases are TGTGCCAGCAGCTTAGTTTGGGACAGGGCTGACGAGCAGTACTTC. It is translated as CASSLVWDRADEQYF. This chain joins TRBV7-8 and TRBJ2-7; 9 bases match TRBD1. The CDR3 runs to 15 residues. The germline V gene encodes CDR1 SGHVS and CDR2 FQNEAQ. With 1 base clipped from V and 5 bases from J, the junction kept 6 bases outside the gene matches.

This clone appeared once. This chain connects TRBV2 to TRBJ2-5; 11 bases line up with TRBD2. V lost 6 bases to trimming and J lost 5 bases; unmatched junction nucleotides: 8. The germline V gene encodes CDR1 SNHLY and CDR2 FYNNEI. The CDR3 sequence is 15 residues long. CDR3 protein: CASSPALAGVETQYF. The CDR3 nucleotides read TGTGCCAGCAGCCCGGCACTAGCGGGGGTCGAGACCCAGTACTTC.

The V gene is TRBV19, the J gene TRBJ1-1, with 12 bases that match TRBD1. The CDR3 has 15 amino acids. After removal of 7 bases from V and 6 bases from J, the junction contained 9 bases not matched to a gene. The germline CDR1 and CDR2 sequences are LNHDA and SQIVND (reference sequence). In nucleotides, the CDR3 is TGTGCCAGTAAGGGACCGGGACAGGGGGCCCCTGAAGCTTTCTTT. It encodes CASKGPGQGAPEAFF.

The chain is built from TRBV6-5 and TRBJ1-1, with a weak D call TRBD1 (5 bases). The V end was cut by 0 bases, the J end by 1 base, with 6 bases between. This CDR3 comprises 14 residues. In germline, CDR1 is MNHEY, CDR2 SVGAGI. CDR3 amino acids: CASSYSRGNTEAFF. Here the CDR3 DNA reads TGTGCCAGCAGTTACTCTAGGGGGAACACTGAAGCTTTCTTT.

V and J are TRBV7-7 and TRBJ2-7; D may be TRBD1 or TRBD2 (5 bases each). There are 12 residues in the CDR3. Looked up from germline, CDR1 is SSHAT and CDR2 is FNYEAQ (reference sequence). Trimming removed 8 bases from V and 2 bases from J, with 10 bases in between. The CDR3 DNA follows: TGTGCCAGCGGGCCGGGACCCTACGAGCAGTACTTC. Its protein is CASGPGPYEQYF.

V usage is TRBV10-3 and J usage is TRBJ2-5; possible D gene TRBD1, 5 bases. V was clipped by 4 bases and J by 0 bases, with 9 bases between them. The CDR3 extends over 14 amino acids. Germline V gives CDR1 ENHRY, CDR2 SYGVKD. CDR3 sequence reads: CAISGGSYQETQYF. The CDR3 nucleotides are TGTGCCATCAGTGGGGGCAGCTACCAAGAGACCCAGTACTTC.

Only one count was recorded for this clone. The V gene is TRBV29-1, the J gene TRBJ2-2; D may be TRBD1 (5 bases). The V gene's germline CDR1 is SQVTM and CDR2 ANQGSEA. The CDR3 totals 13 residues. V was pared by 7 bases and J by 1 base, with 10 bases between. CDR3 residues: CSGAGQNTGELFF. The CDR3 nucleotides are TGCAGCGGCGCCGGACAGAACACCGGGGAGCTGTTTTTT.

This clone has just a few counts. The chain is built from TRBV5-1 and TRBJ2-3; a weak D match, TRBD1 (6 bases). V dropped 5 bases and J dropped 0 bases, with 10 bases sitting between them. Germline CDR1 SGHRS, CDR2 YFSETQ. This CDR3 is built from 14 residues. Here the CDR3 reads CASRLGASTDTQYF. The CDR3 bases are TGCGCCAGCAGGCTGGGGGCTAGCACAGATACGCAGTATTTT.

This clone was observed a few times. The genes are TRBV7-6 and TRBJ2-2; TRBD1 matches at 8 bases. CDR1 is SGHVS, CDR2 FNYEAQ, per germline. V lost 6 bases, J lost 8 bases, and 11 bases stayed unmatched. The CDR3 contains 15 residues. CDR3 coding DNA: TGTGCCAGCAGTTCATCGGACAGGGTGGCTGGGGAGCTGTTTTTT. It encodes CASSSSDRVAGELFF.

Only a few counts were recorded for this clone. The chain recombines TRBV2 with TRBJ2-2, with D unresolved. Germline lookup yields CDR1 SNHLY and CDR2 FYNNEI. The V end lost 4 bases, the J end lost 0 bases, and 6 bases lay between the germline ends. CDR3 length: 14 amino acids. CDR3 nucleotide sequence: TGTGCCAGCAGTGTAGACGCGAACACCGGGGAGCTGTTTTTT. Residues: CASSVDANTGELFF.

This rearrangement joins TRBV7-9 to TRBJ2-2; D remains unclear. Germline assignment: CDR1 SEHNR and CDR2 FQNEAQ (reference sequence). V was cut by 1 base and J by 7 bases, with 7 bases left in between. The CDR3 length is 13 residues. The CDR3 sequence is CASSLVSYGELFF. DNA of the CDR3: TGTGCCAGCAGCTTAGTCAGTTACGGGGAGCTGTTTTTT.

The chain is built from TRBV9 and TRBJ2-5; possibly TRBD1 for D (6 bases). With the DNA end fitting TRBJ2-7 better, the J assignment may be wrong. The CDR3 runs 14 residues. Germline V gene sequence: CDR1 SGDLS, CDR2 YYNGEE. CDR3 in DNA: TGTGCCAGCAGCGTAGGGGACACCTCCTACGAGCAGTACTTC. Residues: CASSVGDTSYEQYF.

The V call is TRBV4-2, the J call TRBJ1-5; 8 bases match TRBD1. Germline CDR1 LGHNA, CDR2 YNFKEQ. With 0 bases clipped from V and 5 bases from J, the junction kept 6 bases outside the gene matches. This CDR3 has 16 amino acids. CDR3 in amino acids: CASSQEETGVYQPQHF. CDR3 nucleotide sequence: TGTGCCAGCAGCCAAGAGGAGACAGGGGTTTATCAGCCCCAGCATTTT.

V and J are TRBV19 and TRBJ1-4; D gene ambiguous. This CDR3 contains 16 residues. Germline CDR1 is LNHDA and CDR2 is SQIVND (reference sequence). V was cut by 0 bases and J by 5 bases, with 13 bases left in between. The CDR3 DNA follows: TGTGCCAGTAGTATAGATTCATGGGCCCGAAATGAAAAACTGTTTTTT. This encodes CASSIDSWARNEKLFF. Filled out from reference TRBV19 and TRBJ1-4, the complete variable domain reads DGGITQSPKYLFRKEGQNVTLSCEQNLNHDAMYWYRQDPGQGLRLIYYSQIVNDFQKGDIAEGYSVSREKKESFPLTVTSAQKNPTAFYLCASSIDSWARNEKLFFGSGTQLSVL.

This clone is a singleton in its sample. This chain uses TRBV4-2 with TRBJ2-6, with D maybe TRBD1 (6 bases). CDR1 is LGHNA, CDR2 YNFKEQ, per germline. The CDR3 is made up of 17 amino acids. V lost 1 base and J lost 1, with 11 bases in between. CDR3 amino acids: CASSQGPTGSGANVLTF. The CDR3 nucleotides read TGTGCCAGCAGCCAAGGACCAACAGGGTCTGGGGCCAACGTCCTGACTTTC.